This T cell receptor (beta chain) came from a study of cytomegalovirus exposure and HLA in healthy donors. At the level of the study: An earlier analysis found fewer than 140 million unique TCR beta sequences from roughly 170 million T cells. Findings of the study overall: Later, an analysis showed that TCR beta chains associated with HLA were more clonally expanded than others that were equally common.

The CDR3 extends over 15 amino acids. Germline lookup yields CDR1 SGHTA and CDR2 FQGNSA. The V segment lost 0 bases and the J segment 3 bases; nucleotides outside the gene matches: 1. Primers included in the PCR were 60 Vbeta and 13 Jbeta primers. The data were produced by immunoSEQ multiplex PCR, yet TCRdb's version contains in-frame clones alone and is incomplete. The profile shows some 130,000 clones, approximately 79% of them singletons. Details on this clone: Antigen specificity is unknown.

At the time of sampling, donors were nominally healthy, though unrecorded immune exposures were likely. Sample: PBMCs. The sequence came from a man aged 35 to 55 in good health and CMV-seropositive. The rearrangement links TRBV7-2 to TRBJ2-7; the match to TRBD2 covers 11 bases. The CDR3 loop is CASSLASGRDYEQYF. The CDR3, as DNA: TGTGCCAGCAGCTTAGCTAGCGGGAGGGACTACGAGCAGTACTTC.